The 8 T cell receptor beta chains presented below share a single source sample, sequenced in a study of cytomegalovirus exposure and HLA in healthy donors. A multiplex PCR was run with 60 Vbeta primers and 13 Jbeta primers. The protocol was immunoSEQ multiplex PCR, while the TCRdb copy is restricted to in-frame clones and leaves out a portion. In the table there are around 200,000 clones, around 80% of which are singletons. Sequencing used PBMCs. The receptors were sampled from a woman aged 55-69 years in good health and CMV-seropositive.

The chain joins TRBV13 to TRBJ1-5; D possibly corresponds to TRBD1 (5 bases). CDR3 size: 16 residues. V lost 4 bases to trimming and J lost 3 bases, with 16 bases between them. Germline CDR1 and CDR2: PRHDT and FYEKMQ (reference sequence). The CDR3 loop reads CASSYRGGAFNQPQHF. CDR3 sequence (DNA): TGTGCCAGCAGCTACCGGGGAGGGGCCTTCAATCAGCCCCAGCATTTT.

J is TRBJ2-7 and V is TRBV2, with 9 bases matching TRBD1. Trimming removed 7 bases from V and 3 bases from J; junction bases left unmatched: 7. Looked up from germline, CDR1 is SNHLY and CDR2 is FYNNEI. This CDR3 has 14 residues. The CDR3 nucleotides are TGTGCCAGCAATGGGACAGGGCGGCTCTACGAGCAGTACTTC. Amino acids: CASNGTGRLYEQYF.

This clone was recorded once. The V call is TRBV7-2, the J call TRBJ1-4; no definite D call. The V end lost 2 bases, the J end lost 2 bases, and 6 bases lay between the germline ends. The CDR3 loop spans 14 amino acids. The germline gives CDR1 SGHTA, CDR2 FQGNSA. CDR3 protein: CASSLRWTNEKLFF. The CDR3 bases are TGTGCCAGCAGCTTACGGTGGACTAATGAAAAACTGTTTTTT.

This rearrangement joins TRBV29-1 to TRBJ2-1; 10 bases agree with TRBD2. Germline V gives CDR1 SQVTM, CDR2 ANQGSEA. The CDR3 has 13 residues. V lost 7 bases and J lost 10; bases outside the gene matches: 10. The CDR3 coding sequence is TGCAGCGGAATAGCGGGAGGACGGTGGGAGCAGTTCTTC. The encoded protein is CSGIAGGRWEQFF.

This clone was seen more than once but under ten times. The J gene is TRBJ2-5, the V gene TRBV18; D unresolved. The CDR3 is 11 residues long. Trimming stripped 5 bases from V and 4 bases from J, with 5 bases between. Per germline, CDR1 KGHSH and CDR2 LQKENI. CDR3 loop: CASSNIETQYF. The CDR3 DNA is TGTGCCAGCTCAAATATAGAGACCCAGTACTTC.

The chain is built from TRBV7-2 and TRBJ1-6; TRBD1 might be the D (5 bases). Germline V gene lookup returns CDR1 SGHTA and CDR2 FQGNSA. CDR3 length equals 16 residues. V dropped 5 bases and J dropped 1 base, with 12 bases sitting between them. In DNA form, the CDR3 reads TGTGCCAGCAGCGAGCGGGACCGATCCTATAATTCACCCCTCCACTTT. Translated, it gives CASSERDRSYNSPLHF.

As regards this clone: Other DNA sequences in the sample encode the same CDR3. The CDR3 nucleotides read TGTGCCAGCAGCTTAGGCCCGGGACTCCCCTACGAGCAGTACTTC. Translating gives CASSLGPGLPYEQYF. The V call is TRBV7-3, the J call TRBJ2-7; D is perhaps TRBD2 (6 bases). V shed 2 bases and J shed 2 bases, with 13 bases lying between them. CDR1 is SGHTA and CDR2 is FQGTGA in the germline V gene. This CDR3 comprises 15 residues.

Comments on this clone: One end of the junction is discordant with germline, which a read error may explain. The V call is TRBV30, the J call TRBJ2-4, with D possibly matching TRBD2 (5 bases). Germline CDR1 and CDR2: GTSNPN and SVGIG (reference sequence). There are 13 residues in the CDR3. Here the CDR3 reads CAWSPDAGNSQYF. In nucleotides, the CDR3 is TGTGCCTGGAGCCCAGATGCGGGTAACAGTCAGTACTTC.